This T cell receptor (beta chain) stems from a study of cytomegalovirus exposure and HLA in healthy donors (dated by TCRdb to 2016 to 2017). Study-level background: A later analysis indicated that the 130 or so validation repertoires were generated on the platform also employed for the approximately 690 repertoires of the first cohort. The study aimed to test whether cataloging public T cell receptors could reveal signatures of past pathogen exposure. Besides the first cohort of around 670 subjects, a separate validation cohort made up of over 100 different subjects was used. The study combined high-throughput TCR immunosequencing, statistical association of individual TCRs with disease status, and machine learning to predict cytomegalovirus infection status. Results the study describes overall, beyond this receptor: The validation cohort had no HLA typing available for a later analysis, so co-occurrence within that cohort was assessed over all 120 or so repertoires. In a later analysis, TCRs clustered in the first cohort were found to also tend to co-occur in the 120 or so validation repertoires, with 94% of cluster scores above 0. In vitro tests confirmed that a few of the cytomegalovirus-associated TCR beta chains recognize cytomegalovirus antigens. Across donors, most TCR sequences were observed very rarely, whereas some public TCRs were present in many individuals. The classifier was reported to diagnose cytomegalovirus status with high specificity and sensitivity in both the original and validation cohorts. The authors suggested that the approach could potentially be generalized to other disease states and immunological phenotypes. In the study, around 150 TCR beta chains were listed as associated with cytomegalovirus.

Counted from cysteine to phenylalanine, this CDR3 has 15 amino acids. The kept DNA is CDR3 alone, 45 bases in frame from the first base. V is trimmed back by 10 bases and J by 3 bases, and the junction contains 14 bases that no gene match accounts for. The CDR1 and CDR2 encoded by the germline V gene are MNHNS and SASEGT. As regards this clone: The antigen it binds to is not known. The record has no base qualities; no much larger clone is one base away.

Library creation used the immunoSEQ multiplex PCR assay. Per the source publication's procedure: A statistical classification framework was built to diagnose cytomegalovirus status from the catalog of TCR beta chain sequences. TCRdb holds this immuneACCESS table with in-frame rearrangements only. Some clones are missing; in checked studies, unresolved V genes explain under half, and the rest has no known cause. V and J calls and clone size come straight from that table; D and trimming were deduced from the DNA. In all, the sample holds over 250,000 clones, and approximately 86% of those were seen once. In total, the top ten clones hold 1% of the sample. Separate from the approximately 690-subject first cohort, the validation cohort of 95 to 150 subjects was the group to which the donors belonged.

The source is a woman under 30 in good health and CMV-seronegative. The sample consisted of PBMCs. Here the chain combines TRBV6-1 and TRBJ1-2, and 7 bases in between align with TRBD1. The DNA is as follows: TGTGCCAACCAGGGGGATAAGAGGGAACACTATGGCTACACCTTC. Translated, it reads CANQGDKREHYGYTF.